This TCR beta chain was recorded in a study of early T cells in non-severe SARS-CoV-2 infection. Points from the study as a whole: Matching against VDJdb likely underestimated virus-specific expansions, favoring anti-spike CD8.

Comments on this clonotype: What it recognizes is unknown.

Tagging with unique molecular identifiers was applied to individual cDNA molecules. Each CDR3 protein is one row after TCRdb ran MiXCR on the 5' RACE reads. The sample yields about 22,000 distinct CDR3 sequences, 4.7% seen once. Germline lookup yields CDR1 SGHDN and CDR2 FVKESK. This CDR3 contains 11 residues. The ends were cut back, 0 bases at V and 8 bases at J, with 4 bases in the middle. V usage is TRBV14 and J usage is TRBJ1-2; D is unresolved. The sequencing sample was made of whole blood. The TCR comes from an adult who was a healthcare worker with PCR-confirmed SARS-CoV-2 infection or an uninfected control (not recorded which). The CDR3 here is CASSQDRGYTF. CDR3 DNA sequence: TGTGCCAGCAGCCAAGATCGCGGCTACACCTTC. The entire variable domain, with the rest obtained from reference TRBV14 and TRBJ1-2, is as follows: EAGVTQFPSHSVIEKGQTVTLRCDPISGHDNLYWYRRVMGKEIKFLLHFVKESKQDESGMPNNRFLAERTGGTYSTLKVQPAELEDSGVYFCASSQDRGYTFGSGTRLTVV.